Presented here are 11 T cell receptor beta chains from one specimen sequenced in a study of shared clonotypes between healthy human individuals. TCRdb's table, derived via immunoSEQ multiplex PCR, lists solely in-frame clones and lacks some. The sample includes around 2.1 million clones, roughly 91% of them seen just once. Naive CD8 populations comprised CD45RO-negative cells positively selected for CCR7, excluding terminally differentiated effector memory CD45RA+ cells. The specimen sequenced was naive CD8+ T cells from PBMCs. These TCRs come from a young man in good health. Some clones in this sample may be carry-over from other donors' samples.

J is TRBJ2-1 and V is TRBV19; possibly TRBD2 for D (5 bases). The V gene's germline CDR1 is LNHDA and CDR2 SQIVND (reference sequence). The CDR3 contains 13 residues. V lost 6 bases and J lost 4, with 10 bases in between. The CDR3 bases are TGTGCCAGTAGCCATGGACTGTACAATGAGCAGTTCTTC. It translates to CASSHGLYNEQFF.

The count of this clone is one. The J gene is TRBJ2-1, the V gene TRBV7-6; D unresolved. Trimming took 0 bases from V and 1 from J, leaving 10 bases between them. Germline CDR1 is SGHVS and CDR2 is FNYEAQ. This CDR3 region has 16 residues. CDR3 sequence reads: CASSLATAGSYNEQFF. DNA for the CDR3: TGTGCCAGCAGCTTAGCAACGGCTGGGTCCTACAATGAGCAGTTCTTC.

This chain joins TRBV5-1 and TRBJ2-7; no clear D gene. Trimming took 6 bases from V and 6 from J, leaving 7 bases between them. The CDR3 contains 10 residues. From germline, CDR1 is SGHRS and CDR2 YFSETQ. As DNA, the CDR3 is TGCGCCAGCATAATCTCCGAGCAGTACTTC. Protein product: CASIISEQYF. The entire variable domain, with the rest obtained from reference TRBV5-1 and TRBJ2-7, is as follows: KAGVTQTPRYLIKTRGQQVTLSCSPISGHRSVSWYQQTPGQGLQFLFEYFSETQRNKGNFPGRFSGRQFSNSRSEMNVSTLELGDSALYLCASIISEQYFGPGTRLTVT.

This clone was observed a single time. The chain has TRBV28 and TRBJ2-7, with TRBD2 matching over 7 bases. V was clipped by 6 bases and J by 2 bases; unmatched bases: 7. The CDR3 contains 14 residues. CDR1 is MDHEN, CDR2 SYDVKM, per germline. The CDR3 nucleotides are TGTGCCAGCAGGCTCGGGGGGTTTACCTACGAGCAGTACTTC. Amino acid sequence: CASRLGGFTYEQYF.

The V and J genes are TRBV6-6 and TRBJ2-6; the D is unclear. V shed 4 bases and J shed 0 bases, with 7 bases lying between them. This CDR3 region has 15 residues. Per the germline V gene, CDR1 is MNHNY and CDR2 is SVGAGI (reference sequence). The CDR3 coding sequence is TGTGCCAGCAGTTCGAGATTCTCTGGGGCCAACGTCCTGACTTTC. Encoded protein: CASSSRFSGANVLTF.

This clone showed up just a few times. The genes are TRBV5-4 and TRBJ1-2; the match to TRBD1 covers 8 bases. Per the germline V gene, CDR1 is SGHNT and CDR2 is YYREEE (reference sequence). The CDR3 runs to 14 residues. Losses at the gene ends were 4 bases for V and 6 bases for J; bases not matched to a gene: 8. The CDR3 protein is CASSPPAGGDGYTF. CDR3 coding DNA: TGTGCCAGCAGCCCGCCGGCAGGGGGCGATGGCTACACCTTC.

The CDR3 is CASSWGLAGANTGELFF. The CDR3 DNA follows: TGTGCCAGCAGCTGGGGACTAGCGGGAGCCAACACCGGGGAGCTGTTTTTT. J is TRBJ2-2 and V is TRBV5-6, with 14 bases that match TRBD2. The CDR3 extends over 17 amino acids. V shed 3 bases, J shed 2 bases, and the junction held 3 bases outside the gene matches. Germline V gene sequence: CDR1 SGHDT, CDR2 YYEEEE. The whole variable domain, filled in from reference TRBV5-6 and TRBJ2-2, reads DAGVTQSPTHLIKTRGQQVTLRCSPKSGHDTVSWYQQALGQGPQFIFQYYEEEERQRGNFPDRFSGHQFPNYSSELNVNALLLGDSALYLCASSWGLAGANTGELFFGEGSRLTVL.

The chain links TRBV7-2 to TRBJ1-2, with a possible D match to TRBD1 (6 bases). Per the germline V gene, CDR1 is SGHTA and CDR2 is FQGNSA. CDR3 length equals 15 residues. The V end was cut by 4 bases, the J end by 3 bases, with 15 bases between. Here the CDR3 reads CASSWFGGLDYGYTF. CDR3 DNA: TGTGCCAGCAGCTGGTTCGGGGGGCTCGACTATGGCTACACCTTC.

The genes are TRBV21-1 and TRBJ2-7; the table assigns TRBD2, which was not confirmed against the DNA. TRBV21-1 is deemed a pseudogene. This CDR3 has 16 amino acids. CDR3 nucleotide sequence: TGTGCCAGGACCGGGACTAGCGGGAGGGCCGGTTACGAGCAGTACTTC. Translating gives CARTGTSGRAGYEQYF.

This chain connects TRBV7-8 to TRBJ1-2, with D maybe TRBD1 (6 bases). Germline loops: CDR1 SGHVS, CDR2 FQNEAQ. V was pared by 3 bases and J by 4 bases, with 12 bases between. CDR3 length: 14 residues. The CDR3 nucleotides are TGTGCCAGCAGCTTGGAGGGGGTGGGCTATGGCTACACCTTC. Its protein is CASSLEGVGYGYTF. Using reference TRBV7-8 and TRBJ1-2 for the parts outside the CDR3, the full variable domain is GAGVSQSPRYKVAKRGQDVALRCDPISGHVSLFWYQQALGQGPEFLTYFQNEAQLDKSGLPSDRFFAERPEGSVSTLKIQRTQQEDSAVYLCASSLEGVGYGYTFGSGTRLTVV.

The chain employs TRBV29-1 and TRBJ2-7; 13 bases map to TRBD2. The CDR3 loop spans 15 amino acids. Germline CDR1 reads SQVTM; CDR2 reads ANQGSEA. V was clipped by 0 bases and J by 3 bases; unmatched bases: 2. The CDR3 is CSVEETSGRIYEQYF. The CDR3 coding sequence is TGCAGCGTTGAAGAGACTAGCGGGAGGATCTACGAGCAGTACTTC.